Shown below are 20 T cell receptor beta chains from a single sample sequenced in a study of cytomegalovirus exposure and HLA in healthy donors. It was with 60 Vbeta and 13 Jbeta primers that the PCR ran. Profiled with immunoSEQ multiplex PCR; TCRdb holds only in-frame clones, not every one. The sample records about 150,000 clones, approximately 74% being singletons. Material: PBMCs. These TCRs come from a man aged 25-45 years in good health and CMV-seronegative.

The chain couples TRBV7-9 to TRBJ2-3; the match to TRBD1 covers 9 bases. CDR1 is SEHNR and CDR2 is FQNEAQ in the germline V gene (reference sequence). CDR3 length equals 16 residues. The trim removed 3 bases at V and 4 bases at J, leaving 8 bases unmatched. The CDR3 DNA reads TGTGCCAGCAGCTTCCCCCCGGGACAGGGATCAGATACGCAGTATTTT. This translates into CASSFPPGQGSDTQYF.

V usage is TRBV9 and J usage is TRBJ2-1; 14 nucleotides match TRBD2. V dropped 4 bases and J dropped 9; count of bases not matched to a gene: 12. Per the germline V gene, CDR1 is SGDLS and CDR2 is YYNGEE. The length of the CDR3 is 17 residues. Written as DNA, the CDR3 is TGTGCCAGCAGCCTACCGGGACTAGCGGGGGCCGGGGGTGAGCAGTTCTTC. Translated, it gives CASSLPGLAGAGGEQFF.

DNA of the CDR3: TGCAGCGTTGAAGAGGCGGGACAGGGTGGCCACGAGCAGTACTTC. It is translated as CSVEEAGQGGHEQYF. V usage is TRBV29-1 and J usage is TRBJ2-7, with TRBD1 identical over 9 bases. This CDR3 comprises 15 residues. The V gene's germline CDR1 is SQVTM and CDR2 ANQGSEA. Unmatched junction bases numbered 8, after V lost 0 bases and J lost 5 bases.

The rearrangement links TRBV7-9 to TRBJ1-1, with TRBD1 matching over 8 bases. The CDR3 has 14 amino acids. V lost 5 bases and J lost 7; bases outside the gene matches: 9. Germline lookup yields CDR1 SEHNR and CDR2 FQNEAQ (reference sequence). The CDR3 coding sequence is TGTGCCAGCAGCCCACGGACAGGGCATGATGAAGCTTTCTTT. Amino acid sequence: CASSPRTGHDEAFF.

This clone has more than one count but fewer than ten. V gene TRBV10-3 combines with J gene TRBJ1-5; D unclear. Per germline, CDR1 ENHRY and CDR2 SYGVKD. With 2 bases removed from V and 7 bases from J, the gap between germline ends came to 6 bases. The CDR3 sequence is 12 residues long. Here the CDR3 DNA reads TGTGCCATCAGTGAGGGAGGGCAGCCCCAGCATTTT. Its translation: CAISEGGQPQHF.

There are a few counts of this clone. This chain uses TRBV6-4 with TRBJ1-1; no firm D call. The germline V gene encodes CDR1 MRHNA and CDR2 SNTAGT. The ends were cut back, 7 bases at V and 2 bases at J, with 17 bases in the middle. CDR3 length: 15 amino acids. The CDR3 sequence: CASKVSWASNTEAFF. The DNA of the CDR3 is TGTGCCAGCAAAGTAAGCTGGGCCTCTAACACTGAAGCTTTCTTT.

The V call is TRBV7-9, the J call TRBJ2-2, with D possibly TRBD1 on 6 matching bases. This CDR3 is built from 14 residues. The V end was cut by 4 bases, the J end by 5 bases, with 11 bases between. CDR1 is SEHNR and CDR2 is FQNEAQ in the germline V gene (reference sequence). CDR3: CASSSEDRTGELFF. The DNA for the CDR3 is TGTGCCAGCAGCTCGGAGGACAGAACCGGGGAGCTGTTTTTT.

This clone occurred a few times. The rearrangement joins TRBV28 to TRBJ1-2, with TRBD1 identical over 9 bases. V was pared by 3 bases and J by 4 bases, with 3 bases of the junction left unmatched. Germline V gives CDR1 MDHEN, CDR2 SYDVKM. The CDR3 consists of 14 residues. The CDR3: CASSLTGGFYGYTF. CDR3 nucleotides: TGTGCCAGCAGTTTGACAGGGGGATTCTATGGCTACACCTTC.

V and J are TRBV6-6 and TRBJ1-2; D is unresolved. CDR3 length equals 12 residues. Trimming pared 5 bases from V and 6 bases from J, leaving 10 bases between. Germline CDR1 and CDR2: MNHNY and SVGAGI (reference sequence). The DNA for the CDR3 is TGTGCCAGCAGTCCCGGACTGCATGGCTACACCTTC. This gives the protein CASSPGLHGYTF.

This chain uses TRBV2 with TRBJ2-1; a possible D gene is TRBD1 (6 bases). Between the trimmed V and J ends, which lost 2 bases and 7 bases, there was a span of 21 bases. The CDR3 has 17 amino acids. From germline, CDR1 is SNHLY and CDR2 FYNNEI. The CDR3 spells CASSETKSGQGGNEQFF. CDR3 sequence (DNA): TGTGCCAGCAGTGAAACGAAGTCGGGACAAGGAGGTAATGAGCAGTTCTTC.

On this clone: Relative to the germline gene, one junction end is altered; a read error may explain this. V usage is TRBV4-3 and J usage is TRBJ1-5, with a weak D call TRBD1 (6 bases). Per germline, CDR1 LGHNA and CDR2 YSLEER. The length of the CDR3 is 15 residues. The CDR3 region has the DNA TGCGCCAGCAGCCAAGATCAAGGGAGCGGACAGCCCCAGAATTTT. Its protein is CASSQDQGSGQPQNF.

The V and J genes are TRBV19 and TRBJ1-5; D is perhaps TRBD1 (6 bases). In germline, CDR1 is LNHDA, CDR2 SQIVND (reference sequence). Trimming pared 3 bases from V and 7 bases from J, leaving 13 bases between. This CDR3 contains 14 residues. CDR3 protein: CASSINREQQPQHF. The CDR3 bases are TGTGCCAGTAGTATTAACAGGGAACAGCAGCCCCAGCATTTT.

The rearrangement links TRBV5-8 to TRBJ2-7; 11 bases align to TRBD1. This CDR3 is built from 15 residues. J gave up 3 bases and V 2 bases, and 4 bases lay outside the gene matches. Germline V gives CDR1 SGHTS, CDR2 YDEGEE. This chain's CDR3 is CASSFRTGGIYEQYF. The CDR3 nucleotides are TGTGCCAGCAGCTTCAGGACAGGGGGCATCTACGAGCAGTACTTC. The whole variable domain, remainder taken from reference TRBV5-8 and TRBJ2-7, is EAGVTQSPTHLIKTRGQQATLRCSPISGHTSVYWYQQALGLGLQFLLWYDEGEERNRGNFPPRFSGRQFPNYSSELNVNALELEDSALYLCASSFRTGGIYEQYFGPGTRLTVT.

This clone was seen once. The V call is TRBV30, the J call TRBJ1-1; D may be TRBD1 (6 bases). The germline V gene encodes CDR1 GTSNPN and CDR2 SVGIG (reference sequence). The V and J ends lost 5 bases and 5 bases respectively, with 15 bases between them. This CDR3 is built from 13 residues. The CDR3 here is CAWERERGTEAFF. The CDR3 DNA reads TGTGCCTGGGAGCGGGAAAGGGGGACTGAAGCTTTCTTT.

This chain joins TRBV18 and TRBJ1-4, with 9 bases identical to TRBD1. The V gene end was trimmed by 5 bases and the J gene end by 4 bases; junction bases not matched to a gene: 5. Germline V CDR1 and CDR2: KGHSH, LQKENI. The CDR3 is made up of 15 amino acids. CDR3 sequence (DNA): TGTGCCAGCTCATCAAACAGGGGGCGTAATGAAAAACTGTTTTTT. This translates into CASSSNRGRNEKLFF.

This chain connects TRBV7-2 to TRBJ2-1, with 8 positions matching TRBD1. This CDR3 is built from 15 residues. Trimming at V came to 6 bases and at J to 10 bases, leaving 14 bases not matched to a gene. Per germline, CDR1 SGHTA and CDR2 FQGNSA. The CDR3 here is CASSLKGQAAGEQFF. CDR3 DNA sequence: TGTGCCAGCAGTTTAAAGGGACAGGCCGCAGGGGAGCAGTTCTTC.

The DNA for the CDR3 is TGTGCCATCAGACAAAGGGGATTACTGAGGTTCATTTCACCCCTCCACTTT. It encodes CAIRQRGLLRFISPLHF. The rearrangement uses TRBV10-3 and TRBJ1-6; a weak D match, TRBD1 (5 bases). Between the trimmed V and J ends, which lost 6 bases and 9 bases, there was a span of 24 bases. Germline lookup yields CDR1 ENHRY and CDR2 SYGVKD. The CDR3 is made up of 17 amino acids.

The chain's CDR3 is CASRIFSTSGRHNEQFF. In nucleotides, the CDR3 is TGTGCCAGTAGAATTTTCTCGACTAGCGGAAGACACAATGAGCAGTTCTTC. The V call is TRBV19, the J call TRBJ2-1; 9 bases fit TRBD2. V shed 6 bases and J 5 bases; nucleotides not matched to a gene: 14. Per germline, CDR1 LNHDA and CDR2 SQIVND (reference sequence). This CDR3 is 17 amino acids long. The entire variable domain, with the rest obtained from reference TRBV19 and TRBJ2-1, is as follows: DGGITQSPKYLFRKEGQNVTLSCEQNLNHDAMYWYRQDPGQGLRLIYYSQIVNDFQKGDIAEGYSVSREKKESFPLTVTSAQKNPTAFYLCASRIFSTSGRHNEQFFGPGTRLTVL.

This chain connects TRBV5-5 to TRBJ2-1; the match to TRBD1 covers 8 bases. Germline trimming cut 6 bases from V and 0 bases from J; bases unmatched to any gene: 5. The CDR3 extends over 15 amino acids. CDR1 and CDR2 (germline): SGHKS, YYEKEE (reference sequence). The CDR3 bases are TGTGCCAGCATTCCCGACAGGGGCTCCTACAATGAGCAGTTCTTC. Translating it yields CASIPDRGSYNEQFF.

The chain employs TRBV27 and TRBJ2-7; 8 bases line up with TRBD1. V gave up 9 bases and J gave up 1 base; unmatched junction bases: 8. The V gene's germline CDR1 is MNHEY and CDR2 SMNVEV (reference sequence). The CDR3 runs to 14 residues. The CDR3 protein is CARTTRTGSYEQYF. Written as DNA, the CDR3 is TGTGCCAGGACCACTAGGACAGGGTCCTACGAGCAGTACTTC.